Following are 15 T cell receptor beta chains from one sample sequenced in a study of memory CD4+ T cells and cytomegalovirus serostatus. Method: immunoSEQ multiplex PCR; TCRdb's copy keeps in-frame clones and lacks some. Of around 84,000 clones detected, over 80% appear once; the ten largest clones hold roughly 0.85%. Single viable CD3+CD4+CD8-CD45RO+ cells were sorted as the memory CD4+ T cells. Sample: memory CD4+ T cells from blood. The receptors shown here come from an adult in good health and CMV-seronegative.

This clone showed up just once. The rearrangement uses TRBV7-8 and TRBJ1-1; D might be TRBD1 (5 bases). V was cut by 2 bases and J by 5 bases, with 9 bases left in between. This CDR3 spans 13 amino acids. CDR1 is SGHVS, CDR2 FQNEAQ, per germline. CDR3 DNA: TGTGCCAGCAGCTTACAGGGTTTAACTGAAGCTTTCTTT. This translates into CASSLQGLTEAFF.

This clone appeared a few times. The chain links TRBV6-5 to TRBJ2-5; D might be TRBD2 (5 bases). Germline CDR1 MNHEY, CDR2 SVGAGI. V was clipped by 2 bases and J by 1 base, with 5 bases between them. This CDR3 contains 13 residues. This CDR3 reads CASSYGLQETQYF. The CDR3 DNA reads TGTGCCAGCAGTTACGGACTCCAAGAGACCCAGTACTTC.

J is TRBJ2-3 and V is TRBV7-2, with D uncertain. Germline CDR1 SGHTA, CDR2 FQGNSA. V was clipped by 0 bases and J by 5 bases, with 9 bases between them. The CDR3 runs 14 residues. CDR3: CASSLATLGDTQYF. CDR3 nucleotide sequence: TGTGCCAGCAGCTTAGCCACTCTCGGAGATACGCAGTATTTT.

This chain links TRBV18 with TRBJ2-3; 7 positions agree with TRBD1. The CDR3 runs 15 residues. Germline loops: CDR1 KGHSH, CDR2 LQKENI. V lost 4 bases and J lost 1; bases outside the gene matches: 5. The CDR3 DNA reads TGTGCCAGCTCACGAAACAGGGGAGGCACAGATACGCAGTATTTT. Protein sequence: CASSRNRGGTDTQYF.

The CDR3 reads CASSQGTGGPHTDTQYF. The CDR3 DNA follows: TGCGCCAGCAGCCAAGGGACAGGGGGACCTCACACAGATACGCAGTATTTT. This chain joins TRBV4-3 and TRBJ2-3; 10 nucleotides align to TRBD1. V dropped 1 base and J dropped 2; count of bases not matched to a gene: 6. This CDR3 region has 17 residues. The germline V gene encodes CDR1 LGHNA and CDR2 YSLEER.

The chain employs TRBV12-5 and TRBJ2-3, with TRBD2 matching 8 bases. The CDR3 sequence is 15 residues long. CDR1 is LGHNT, CDR2 FRNRAP, per germline. V was clipped by 6 bases and J by 4 bases; unmatched bases: 9. DNA of the CDR3: TGTGCTAGTGGGCCCAGCCGGGGGGGAGCAGATACGCAGTATTTT. This sequence encodes CASGPSRGGADTQYF.

The table lists this clone with a few counts. V and J are TRBV6-6 and TRBJ1-5, with 10 bases matching TRBD1. Germline assignment: CDR1 MNHNY and CDR2 SVGAGI (reference sequence). The CDR3 spans 16 residues. Trimming removed 0 bases from V and 6 bases from J; junction bases left unmatched: 5. CDR3 nucleotides: TGTGCCAGCAGTTACTCGGGACAGGGGCCCGGTCAGCCCCAGCATTTT. This encodes CASSYSGQGPGQPQHF.

The gene calls are TRBV2 and TRBJ2-7; D perhaps matches TRBD2 (6 bases). The CDR3 is 14 residues long. The germline V gene has CDR1 SNHLY and CDR2 FYNNEI. V lost 6 bases, J lost 7 bases, and 19 bases lay in between. The DNA of the CDR3 is TGTGCCAGCAGCTTAGGAGGGTCCCTGGGGGAGCAGTACTTC. Translated, it gives CASSLGGSLGEQYF.

The rearrangement uses TRBV6-1 and TRBJ1-5; TRBD1 matches 8 bases. The germline CDR1 and CDR2 sequences are MNHNS and SASEGT. The ends lost 6 bases at V and 0 bases at J; junction bases unmatched: 4. The CDR3 contains 15 residues. The CDR3 sequence: CASSPGQVSNQPQHF. CDR3 DNA: TGTGCCAGCAGCCCGGGACAGGTTAGCAATCAGCCCCAGCATTTT.

This sequence joins TRBV19 and TRBJ1-2, with TRBD1 identical over 8 bases. After removal of 7 bases from V and 4 bases from J, the junction contained 8 bases not matched to a gene. Per the germline V gene, CDR1 is LNHDA and CDR2 is SQIVND (reference sequence). The CDR3 runs 14 residues. DNA for the CDR3: TGTGCCAGTACCCTACCGGGGACAGGCTATGGCTACACCTTC. Translating gives CASTLPGTGYGYTF.

The rearrangement uses TRBV5-6 and TRBJ2-3; a weak D match, TRBD2 (5 bases). Germline loops: CDR1 SGHDT, CDR2 YYEEEE. V lost 4 bases to trimming and J lost 0 bases, with 21 bases between them. The CDR3 length is 18 residues. The CDR3 nucleotides are TGTGCCAGCAGCGGCGGGCTAGCAGCACCAGCGAGCACAGATACGCAGTATTTT. Translated: CASSGGLAAPASTDTQYF.

The chain joins TRBV5-1 to TRBJ2-5; D call uncertain. Germline V gene lookup returns CDR1 SGHRS and CDR2 YFSETQ. The CDR3 has 16 amino acids. Trimming stripped 2 bases from V and 0 bases from J, with 14 bases between. CDR3 in DNA: TGCGCCAGCAGCTTCTCTGGTAATGCGTACCAAGAGACCCAGTACTTC. It is translated as CASSFSGNAYQETQYF.

The chain links TRBV2 to TRBJ2-7; no definite D call. CDR3 length equals 11 residues. Germline V lookup: CDR1 SNHLY, CDR2 FYNNEI. The V gene lost 7 bases and the J gene lost 2 bases, with 6 bases spanning the gap. The chain's CDR3 is CASNFAYEQYF. The CDR3 DNA sequence: TGTGCCAGCAACTTTGCCTACGAGCAGTACTTC.

This rearrangement joins TRBV5-8 to TRBJ1-1; the match to TRBD1 covers 9 bases. The V and J ends lost 5 bases and 5 bases, in that order; junction bases with no gene match: 10. Looked up from germline, CDR1 is SGHTS and CDR2 is YDEGEE. The CDR3 is 15 amino acids. CDR3 sequence (DNA): TGTGCCAGCAGTTTGACAGGGGGGCGTGATACTGAAGCTTTCTTT. The encoded protein is CASSLTGGRDTEAFF. Together with reference TRBV5-8 and TRBJ1-1, the CDR3 gives the full variable domain: EAGVTQSPTHLIKTRGQQATLRCSPISGHTSVYWYQQALGLGLQFLLWYDEGEERNRGNFPPRFSGRQFPNYSSELNVNALELEDSALYLCASSLTGGRDTEAFFGQGTRLTVV.

This sequence joins TRBV5-1 and TRBJ2-3, with 8 bases matching TRBD2. The CDR3 extends over 16 amino acids. Germline V gene sequence: CDR1 SGHRS, CDR2 YFSETQ. The V segment lost 4 bases and the J segment 3 bases; nucleotides outside the gene matches: 10. The CDR3 spells CASSTRGGPGTDTQYF. The CDR3 DNA follows: TGCGCCAGCAGCACTCGGGGGGGCCCTGGGACAGATACGCAGTATTTT.